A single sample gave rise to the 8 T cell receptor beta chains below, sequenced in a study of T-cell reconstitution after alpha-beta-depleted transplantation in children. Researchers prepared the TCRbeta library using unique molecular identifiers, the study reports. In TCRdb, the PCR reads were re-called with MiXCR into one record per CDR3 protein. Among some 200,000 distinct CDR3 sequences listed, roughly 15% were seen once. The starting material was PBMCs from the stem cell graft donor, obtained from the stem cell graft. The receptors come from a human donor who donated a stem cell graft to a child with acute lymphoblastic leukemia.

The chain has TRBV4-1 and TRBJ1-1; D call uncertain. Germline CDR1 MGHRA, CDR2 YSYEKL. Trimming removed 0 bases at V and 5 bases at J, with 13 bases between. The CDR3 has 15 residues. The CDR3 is CASSQEFASRTEAFF. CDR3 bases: TGCGCCAGCAGCCAAGAATTCGCGAGCCGGACTGAAGCTTTCTTT.

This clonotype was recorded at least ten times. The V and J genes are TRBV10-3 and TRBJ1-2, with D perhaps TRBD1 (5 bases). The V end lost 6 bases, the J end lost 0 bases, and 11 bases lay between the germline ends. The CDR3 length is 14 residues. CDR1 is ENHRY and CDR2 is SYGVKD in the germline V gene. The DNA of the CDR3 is TGTGCCATCAGACCGGGACGCCCTAACTATGGCTACACCTTC. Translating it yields CAIRPGRPNYGYTF.

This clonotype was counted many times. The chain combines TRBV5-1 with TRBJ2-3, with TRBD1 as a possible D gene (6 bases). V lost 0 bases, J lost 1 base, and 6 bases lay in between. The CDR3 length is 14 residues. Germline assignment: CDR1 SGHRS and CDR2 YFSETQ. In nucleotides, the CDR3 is TGCGCCAGCAGCTTGGACAGGGGCACAGATACGCAGTATTTT. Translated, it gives CASSLDRGTDTQYF.

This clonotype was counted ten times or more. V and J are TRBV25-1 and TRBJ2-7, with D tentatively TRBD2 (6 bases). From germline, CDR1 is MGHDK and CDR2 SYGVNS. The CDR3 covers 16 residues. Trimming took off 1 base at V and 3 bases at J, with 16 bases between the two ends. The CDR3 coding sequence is TGTGCCAGCAGTGAATGGCGGGGTGGAGGCTACTACGAGCAGTACTTC. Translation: CASSEWRGGGYYEQYF.

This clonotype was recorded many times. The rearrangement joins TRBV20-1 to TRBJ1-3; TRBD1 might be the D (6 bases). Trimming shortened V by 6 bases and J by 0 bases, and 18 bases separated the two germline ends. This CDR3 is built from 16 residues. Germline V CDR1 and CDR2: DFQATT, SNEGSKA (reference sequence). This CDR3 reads CSALRQGSSSGNTIYF. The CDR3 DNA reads TGCAGTGCCCTCAGGCAGGGGTCGAGCTCTGGAAACACCATATATTTT.

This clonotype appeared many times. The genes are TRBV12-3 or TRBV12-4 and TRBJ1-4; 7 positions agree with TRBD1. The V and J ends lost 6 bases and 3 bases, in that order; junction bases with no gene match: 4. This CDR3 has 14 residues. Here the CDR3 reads CASRTGAANEKLFF. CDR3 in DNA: TGTGCCAGCAGAACAGGGGCTGCTAATGAAAAACTGTTTTTT.

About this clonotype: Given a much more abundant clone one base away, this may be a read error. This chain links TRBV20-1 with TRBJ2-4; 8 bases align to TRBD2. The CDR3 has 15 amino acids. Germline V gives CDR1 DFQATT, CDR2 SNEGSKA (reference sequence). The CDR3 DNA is TGCTGTGCTAGCTCCGGGAGGGAGCCCAAAAACATTCAGTACTTC. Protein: CCASSGREPKNIQYF.

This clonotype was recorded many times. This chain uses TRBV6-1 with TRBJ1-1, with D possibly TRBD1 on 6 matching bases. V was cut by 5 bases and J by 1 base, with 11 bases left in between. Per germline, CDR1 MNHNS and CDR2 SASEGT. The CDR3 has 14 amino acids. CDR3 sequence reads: CASSQRTENTEAFF. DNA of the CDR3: TGTGCCAGCAGTCAGCGGACAGAGAACACTGAAGCTTTCTTT.